Sequencing of this T cell receptor (beta chain) was carried out in a study of blood T cell repertoires in COVID-19. The wider study: Sources were T cells, B-cell-depleted T cells, or PBMCs; the material itself was cDNA or gDNA.

As originally analysed: Quantification of nucleated cells was approximated via reference gene primer amplification. Assay: immunoSEQ multiplex PCR; the TCRdb copy retains only in-frame clones and omits some. D and trimming were read from the DNA, whereas the V and J calls and clone size are those reported in that table. Of 150,000 to 200,000 clones listed, roughly 87% are singletons. Cohorts were assigned according to the clinical history that participants reported. V dropped 1 base and J dropped 7 bases, with 14 bases sitting between them. Germline V gene sequence: CDR1 SGHTA, CDR2 FQGNSA. The CDR3 spans 15 residues.

This clonotype was obtained from a human donor with acute COVID-19. The donor label of this sample is uncertain. V and J are TRBV7-2 and TRBJ2-1; maybe TRBD1 (5 bases). The sample was PBMCs or T cells enriched from blood (not recorded which). The DNA of the CDR3 is TGTGCCAGCAGCTTAGAAAGGGGTTTCAAGAATGAGCAGTTCTTC. This codes for CASSLERGFKNEQFF.